This TCR beta chain came from a study of regulatory T cells in long-lasting Graves disease listed by TCRdb under 2021. Background on the whole study: Antithyroid drugs had been taken for less than 3 months by newly diagnosed Graves' disease patients. The study took place in China and was registered as a clinical trial. This study used TCR sequencing and RNA sequencing of peripheral blood to compare persistent Graves' disease patients against newly diagnosed Graves' disease patients. A total of around 33 samples were covered by TCR sequencing, comprising around 13 persistent and approximately 20 newly diagnosed Graves' disease patients. Study-level results and caveats: Peripheral blood alone was examined, since thyroid tissue, which constituted the primary lesion, could not be accessed. Persistent disease showed preferential use of TRBV28, TRBJ1-2 and TRBJ2-5, whereas newly diagnosed disease favored TRBV20-1 and TRBJ2-1. Patients with persistent disease shared more public clonotypes (approximately 2,500) than newly diagnosed patients did (966). Sequencing and analysis were limited to the TCR beta chain. As a limitation, the authors acknowledged that the small sample size may reduce accuracy. Persistent Graves' disease patients showed lower TCR Shannon entropy and fewer highly expanded clones than newly diagnosed patients, suggesting clonal expansion.

This clonotype was observed at least ten times. Its antigen is currently not known. No base qualities exist here, and no much larger clone lies one base off it. Library preparation used multiplex PCR. Sequencer: Illumina HiSeq 4000. CDR3 regions were amplified by Arm-PCR with iRepertoire HTBI primers to construct TCR beta libraries. Gel purification was performed on PCR products prior to sequencing. In the source study's methods: A total of under 80 TRBV and more than twelve TRBJ segments were identified across samples and were used for gene usage analysis of CDR3 amino acid clonotypes. COPE and FqMerger were used to merge the filtered high-quality paired reads into contigs. Contigs were aligned with BLAST to IMGT TRBV, TRBD and TRBJ reference genes, and CDR3 was defined per IMGT. Any clonotype with a frequency above 0.1% was classified as a highly expanded clone. Shannon entropy was used to measure repertoire diversity, and the Gini coefficient was used to measure V-J evenness. Clonotypes shared by more than one individual were considered public. Starting from the raw public reads, TCRdb applied fastp trimming at Q25, assembled clones with MiXCR and retained in-frame beta chains. Each CDR3 protein appears once, grouped with its most common genes and DNA. The V and J calls were determined by TCRdb, not by the authors. The sample table records roughly 530,000 distinct CDR3 sequences; approximately 16% of these occur just once. Clones ranked in the top ten supply around 25% of the sample.

In light of the paper, this sample's time point label describes: newly diagnosed GD, antithyroid drugs for less than 3 months. RNA was extracted from PBMCs in TRIzol for both TCR sequencing and RNA sequencing. The diagnosis of Graves' disease was made according to American Thyroid Association guidelines. Recruitment of patients was carried out at an endocrinology department in Xi'an, China. Each patient gave around 9.2 milliliters of peripheral blood, collected in an EDTA anticoagulant tube. Ficoll Paque Plus density gradient separation was used to isolate PBMCs, and no further T cell sorting was done. An Agilent 2100 Bioanalyzer and agarose gel were used to check RNA quality, and a NanoDrop 2000 was used to measure RNA concentration. Taken from cysteine to phenylalanine, the CDR3 has 14 residues. The kept DNA is CDR3 alone, 42 bases in frame from the first base. The V end loses 2 bases and the J end loses 0 bases, and a stretch of 8 bases separates them. As encoded in the germline V gene (reference sequence), CDR1 is LGHDT while CDR2 is YNNKEL.

A further study also used this sample, focusing on T cells in Graves' hyperthyroidism and ophthalmopathy. Per the second study: Stable Graves' hyperthyroidism was defined as the absence of progression to ophthalmopathy over 18 months of follow-up. Hyperthyroidism patients were newly diagnosed, with disease duration under 2 months, and aged 18 to 65 years. Exclusion was applied to patients with uncontrolled infections, other autoimmune diseases, pregnancy or lactation. Diagnoses relied on clinical symptoms, serum thyroxine and TRAb, thyroid ultrasound and orbital computed tomography. For the first round of RT-PCR on the TCR CDR3, the HTBI primer set was used together with the Qiagen OneStep RT-PCR kit. Most expanded thyroid clonotypes (frequency above 0.001) were also found in blood, which suggests that blood repertoires may mirror thyroid immune responses. Ophthalmopathy was separated from stable hyperthyroidism by a 13 V-J signature model, with about 88% sensitivity and just over 81% specificity obtained in cross-validation and 80%/75% obtained in testing. In validation, progression to ophthalmopathy was predicted by the model with 65% to 71% sensitivity and 72% to 85% specificity, a median of about 6.8 months before onset. A discovery cohort of roughly 96 patients, approximately 45 with Graves' ophthalmopathy and over 55 with stable Graves' hyperthyroidism, was used to find distinguishing TCR V-J signatures. Whether ophthalmopathy could be predicted prospectively was tested in an independent validation cohort made up of 18 to 20 hyperthyroidism patients plus 17 patients who later progressed to ophthalmopathy. The 100 discovery patients were randomly divided into training and test sets at a 7:3 ratio. The study also compared thyroid tissue and blood T-cell repertoires from a handful of Graves' hyperthyroidism patients. After sampling, hyperthyroidism patients received methimazole starting at 30 mg daily, and ophthalmopathy patients received high-dose intravenous methylprednisolone. Libraries were constructed in a second round of multiplex PCR, after which size selection and purification were performed. The libraries were sequenced on an Illumina HiSeq2000 using paired-end 100 bp reads. SOAPnuke was used to process the raw data, throwing out any read that contained adapters or uncalled bases, had a mean Phred below 15, or lacked an exact constant-primer or identifier match. High-quality paired reads were merged using COPE v1.2.5, and each unique nucleotide sequence was defined as a clonotype. MiTCR v1.1 was used to align the clonotypes against IMGT TRBV, TRBD and TRBJ reference segments. The analysis included only V-J combinations with a frequency above 0.0001, which together covered around 99% of the repertoires. The TCS score was defined as the ratio of F50 (clonal expansion) to E x V (chaos), calculated using BLOSUM62-based TCRdist between CDR3 peptides within each V-J. Welch's t-statistics and random forest reduced around 520 V-J features to 13, which were used in a naive Bayes classifier (R e1071). No statistical method was used to set the sample size in advance, and investigators knew the group allocation. The paper describes TCR Vbeta CDR3 sequencing of 120 to 150 peripheral blood samples, made up of about 41 ophthalmopathy patients, roughly 80 hyperthyroidism patients and some 17 progressor patients.

Specimen: peripheral blood mononuclear cells (PBMCs), collected at new diagnosis, from a patient treated with antithyroid drugs. The chain was built from TRBV3-1 and TRBJ2-7; the D segment cannot be called with confidence. This TCR derives from a woman aged 35-65 years with Graves disease. Donor details come from another sample of the same person, matched by shared clones. The CDR3 corresponds to CASSQSRSSYEQYF. The DNA sequence reads TGTGCCAGCAGCCAATCGCGTAGCTCCTACGAGCAGTACTTC.